This TCR beta chain was retrieved from a study of radiotherapy plus CTLA-4 blockade in lung cancer (dated by TCRdb to 2016 to 2018). Describing the broader study: Objective responses were observed in 15% to 20% of enrolled patients, and disease control was achieved in about 32%. The study at large found these results: After treatment with radiotherapy and ipilimumab, TCR clones that came from tumors expanded in the peripheral blood. The strongest predictors of response were reported to be early dynamic shifts in blood T cell clones along with a rise in serum interferon-beta following radiation.

The study evaluated CTLA-4 blockade (ipilimumab) given together with focal radiation therapy in patients who had chemo-refractory metastatic non-small-cell lung cancer. The method was the immunoSEQ multiplex PCR assay. TCRdb limited this immuneACCESS table to in-frame rearrangements with V and J called. A share of clones is missing; checked studies link under half to unresolved V genes, and the rest is unexplained. The sample table holds tens of thousands of clones, of which more than 75% were seen once. 16% of the sample lies in the top ten. This clone has a single count. Which antigen it targets is not known. No base quality values were provided; no much bigger clone lies one nucleotide off. The receptor's source is a human donor with non-small cell lung cancer that progressed on radiotherapy plus ipilimumab. The sequences come from peripheral blood, collected from a patient treated with radiotherapy plus ipilimumab.

The DNA reads TGCGCCAGCAGCTTTGGTCTAGCGAGGGACAATGAGCAGTTCTTC. Translation gives CASSFGLARDNEQFF. The chain is assembled from TRBV5-1 and TRBJ2-1; TRBD2 could be the D gene, as 6 bases match. V is reduced by 2 bases and J by 5 bases, leaving a spacing of 14 bases between them. From the cysteine up to the phenylalanine, the CDR3 has a length of 15 residues. The CDR3 DNA has 45 bases and is translated from base 1. The CDR1 and CDR2 encoded by the germline V gene are SGHRS and YFSETQ.